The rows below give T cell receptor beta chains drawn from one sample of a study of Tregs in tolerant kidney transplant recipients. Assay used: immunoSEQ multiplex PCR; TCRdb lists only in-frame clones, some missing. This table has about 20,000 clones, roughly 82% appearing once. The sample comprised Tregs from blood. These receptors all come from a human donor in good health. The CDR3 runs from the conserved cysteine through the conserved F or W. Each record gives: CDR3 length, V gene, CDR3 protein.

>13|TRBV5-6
CASSLGRDQPQHF
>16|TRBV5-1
CASSFRTGKTDQPQHF
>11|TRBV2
CASFTVSEAFF
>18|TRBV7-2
CASSLARGGGRRYNEQFF
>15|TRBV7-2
CASSLAAGGTGELFF
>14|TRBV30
CAWSVPLGHQPQHF
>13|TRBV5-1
CASSLTNTGELFF
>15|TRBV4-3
CASSQEFSNTGELFF
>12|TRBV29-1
CSVDRDRGSATF
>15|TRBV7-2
CASSSTTGGKGTQYF
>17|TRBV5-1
CASSLAGGGALRDTQYF
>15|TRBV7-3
CASSLSLSGANVLTF
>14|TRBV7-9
CASSLASPNYEQYF
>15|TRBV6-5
CASSYRHTGTYEQYF
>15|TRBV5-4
CASSLGQGEWETQYF
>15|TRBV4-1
CAGSQVALSTDTQYF
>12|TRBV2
CASSRGTAEQFF
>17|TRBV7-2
CASSLAGRLAGTDTQYF
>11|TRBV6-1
CASRSYLSRFF
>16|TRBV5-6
CASSLMGLAGFYEQYF
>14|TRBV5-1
CASWGFDYTDTQYF
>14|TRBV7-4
CASRIRDSKSEQYF
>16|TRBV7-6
CASSLQAGTITDTQYF
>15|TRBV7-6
CASSPLAGGMGEQFF
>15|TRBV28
CASSWGLAGEREQYF
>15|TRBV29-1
CSVELTSLSTDTQYF
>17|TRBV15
CATMGTSGSRKYNEQFF
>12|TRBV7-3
CASSFLGGEQFF
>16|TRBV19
CASSPLDRRSNYGYTF
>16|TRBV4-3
CASSQGGDRVRETQYF
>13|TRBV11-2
CASSPGPLDTQYF
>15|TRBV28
CASSLQGVITGELFF
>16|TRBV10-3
CAIRPDRGMANYGYTF
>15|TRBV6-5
CASSYSPTGLYEQYF
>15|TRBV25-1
CASSKTSGRTYEQYF
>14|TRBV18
CASSPRAGEAEAFF
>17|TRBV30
CAWSIGLAGGGADTQYF
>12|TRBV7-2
CASSLWQGRQYF
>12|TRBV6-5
CASIRGTGRAFF
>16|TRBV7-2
CASSPSTSGGDPGQYF
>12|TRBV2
CASNILTYEQYF
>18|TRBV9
CASSVGDRGRAGGYGYTF
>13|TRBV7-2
CASSVHRGTEQFF
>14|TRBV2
CASREHGLQNEQFF
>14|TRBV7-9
CASSRTSQMETQYF
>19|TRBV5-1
CASRGKRDGLKTFQETQYF
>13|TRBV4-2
CASSQGAGGTQYF
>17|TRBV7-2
CASSATRSRNSYNEQFF
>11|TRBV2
CASSPYYEQYF
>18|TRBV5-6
CASSWPLERGGPSYEQYF
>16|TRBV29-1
CSVRGAGTGPQETQYF
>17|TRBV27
CASSILSGIRNTGELFF
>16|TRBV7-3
CASSLLGTTTQETQYF
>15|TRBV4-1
CASSQEGADRVGYTF